This T cell receptor beta chain was obtained from a study of T cells in pancreatic ductal adenocarcinoma. Surgery without prior neoadjuvant therapy was the treatment of the selected pancreatic ductal adenocarcinoma patients. Germline CDR1 reads GTSNPN; CDR2 reads SVGIG (reference sequence). Trimming took off 1 base at V and 9 bases at J, with 10 bases between the two ends. This CDR3 is built from 11 residues. TCRdb keeps only in-frame clones here, not all; method: immunoSEQ multiplex PCR. This sample carries roughly 100,000 clones, nearly 95% of them seen once, and the ten largest clones take roughly 3%.

The material sequenced was PBMCs. The chain is built from TRBV30 and TRBJ2-7, with a tentative D call TRBD2 (6 bases). The source is a human donor with pancreatic ductal adenocarcinoma. In nucleotides, the CDR3 is TGTGCCTGGAGTGACCGGGAGACGCAGTACTTC. Translated, it gives CAWSDRETQYF.